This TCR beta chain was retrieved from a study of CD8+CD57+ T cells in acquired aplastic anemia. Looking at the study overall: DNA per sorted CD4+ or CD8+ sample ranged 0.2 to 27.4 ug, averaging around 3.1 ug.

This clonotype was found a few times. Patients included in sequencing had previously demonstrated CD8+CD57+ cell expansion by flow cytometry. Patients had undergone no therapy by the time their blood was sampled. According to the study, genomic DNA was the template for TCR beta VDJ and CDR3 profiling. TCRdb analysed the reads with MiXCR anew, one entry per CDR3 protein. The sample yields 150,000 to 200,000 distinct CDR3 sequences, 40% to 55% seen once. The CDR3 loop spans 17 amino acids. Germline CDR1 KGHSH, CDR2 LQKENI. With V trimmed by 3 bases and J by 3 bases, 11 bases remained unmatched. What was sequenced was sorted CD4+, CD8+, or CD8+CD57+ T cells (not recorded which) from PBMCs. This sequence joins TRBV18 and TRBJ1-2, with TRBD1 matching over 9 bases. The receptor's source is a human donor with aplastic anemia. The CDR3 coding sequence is TGTGCCAGCTCACCGCTCCCCCCGGGACAGGGTCACTATGGCTACACCTTC. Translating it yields CASSPLPPGQGHYGYTF.